The 10 T cell receptor beta chains given below trace back to one sample, sequenced in a study of blood T cell repertoires in COVID-19. TCRdb's table, derived via immunoSEQ multiplex PCR, lists solely in-frame clones and lacks some. The table shows more than 110,000 clones, with around 89% occurring only once. Source material: peripheral blood. These receptors all stem from a woman at least 80 years old with acute or convalescent COVID-19.

The chain links TRBV4-3 to TRBJ1-1; tentatively, D is TRBD1 (5 bases). Germline lookup yields CDR1 LGHNA and CDR2 YSLEER. There are 16 residues in the CDR3. V lost 1 base, J lost 1 base, and 13 bases lay in between. This CDR3 reads CASSQGGGRANTEAFF. DNA of the CDR3: TGCGCCAGCAGCCAAGGAGGCGGCAGGGCGAACACTGAAGCTTTCTTT.

The CDR3 nucleotides read TGTGCCAGTAGGGGTTGGCAGTCTAGCAATCAGCCCCAGCATTTT. Protein sequence: CASRGWQSSNQPQHF. V is TRBV2 and J is TRBJ1-5; TRBD1 might be the D (5 bases). Trimming shortened V by 9 bases and J by 0 bases, and 15 bases separated the two germline ends. This CDR3 is built from 15 residues. Per germline, CDR1 SNHLY and CDR2 FYNNEI.

V and J are TRBV29-1 and TRBJ1-1; D gene ambiguous. Trimming shortened V by 4 bases and J by 1 base, and 10 bases separated the two germline ends. Looked up from germline, CDR1 is SQVTM and CDR2 is ANQGSEA. This CDR3 has 13 amino acids. The CDR3 region is CSVASGRNTEAFF. CDR3 coding DNA: TGCAGCGTTGCATCAGGCAGGAACACTGAAGCTTTCTTT.

This sequence joins TRBV10-3 and TRBJ1-1; TRBD1 aligns across 8 bases. The V gene end was trimmed by 10 bases and the J gene end by 0 bases; junction bases not matched to a gene: 4. CDR1 is ENHRY and CDR2 is SYGVKD in the germline V gene. CDR3 length: 13 residues. CDR3 coding DNA: TGTGCCACCGGGACAGGCTTGAACACTGAAGCTTTCTTT. Translating it yields CATGTGLNTEAFF.

This clone was seen only once. The chain combines TRBV5-1 with TRBJ2-2; 7 nucleotides match TRBD1. After removal of 2 bases from V and 4 bases from J, the junction contained 5 bases not matched to a gene. The germline V gene has CDR1 SGHRS and CDR2 YFSETQ. The CDR3 is 15 residues long. CDR3 in DNA: TGCGCCAGCAGCTTACCACAGGGGCTCACCGGGGAGCTGTTTTTT. Its protein is CASSLPQGLTGELFF.

V is TRBV5-4 and J is TRBJ1-1; 9 bases align to TRBD1. This CDR3 is built from 14 residues. The J segment lost 1 base and the V segment lost 6 bases, leaving 4 bases of the junction unmatched. Germline V CDR1 and CDR2: SGHNT, YYREEE (reference sequence). The CDR3 DNA is TGTGCCAGCATAGAACAGGGGGCGAACACTGAAGCTTTCTTT. As protein: CASIEQGANTEAFF.

This chain joins TRBV5-1 and TRBJ2-1; TRBD2 matches at 9 bases. Germline V gene data show CDR1 as SGHRS and CDR2 as YFSETQ. The junction had 2 bases not matched to a gene; V was cut back by 0 bases and J by 10 bases. This CDR3 comprises 13 residues. The CDR3 here is CASSLVAGGEQFF. For the CDR3, the DNA is TGCGCCAGCAGCTTGGTGGCGGGGGGGGAGCAGTTCTTC.

The table lists this clone with a few counts. V usage is TRBV2 and J usage is TRBJ1-6; 8 bases line up with TRBD1. V lost 6 bases and J lost 10; bases outside the gene matches: 8. The CDR3 loop spans 14 amino acids. The germline V gene has CDR1 SNHLY and CDR2 FYNNEI. The CDR3 sequence: CASRETGVLSPLHF. CDR3 coding DNA: TGTGCCAGCAGGGAGACAGGGGTTTTATCACCCCTCCACTTT.

This chain connects TRBV6-5 to TRBJ1-2; 7 bases align to TRBD1. This CDR3 contains 14 residues. The germline CDR1 and CDR2 sequences are MNHEY and SVGAGI. V was clipped by 6 bases and J by 2 bases; unmatched bases: 6. The CDR3: CASRTPGQNYGYTF. In DNA, the CDR3 is TGTGCCAGCAGAACCCCGGGACAGAACTATGGCTACACCTTC.

The chain couples TRBV15 to TRBJ1-5; TRBD1 might be the D (6 bases). Per germline, CDR1 LNHNV and CDR2 YYDKDF (reference sequence). This CDR3 region has 16 residues. With 0 bases removed from V and 5 bases from J, the gap between germline ends came to 14 bases. The CDR3 protein is CATSRERGGSHQPQHF. The CDR3, as DNA: TGTGCCACCAGCAGAGAACGGGGGGGCAGCCATCAGCCCCAGCATTTT.